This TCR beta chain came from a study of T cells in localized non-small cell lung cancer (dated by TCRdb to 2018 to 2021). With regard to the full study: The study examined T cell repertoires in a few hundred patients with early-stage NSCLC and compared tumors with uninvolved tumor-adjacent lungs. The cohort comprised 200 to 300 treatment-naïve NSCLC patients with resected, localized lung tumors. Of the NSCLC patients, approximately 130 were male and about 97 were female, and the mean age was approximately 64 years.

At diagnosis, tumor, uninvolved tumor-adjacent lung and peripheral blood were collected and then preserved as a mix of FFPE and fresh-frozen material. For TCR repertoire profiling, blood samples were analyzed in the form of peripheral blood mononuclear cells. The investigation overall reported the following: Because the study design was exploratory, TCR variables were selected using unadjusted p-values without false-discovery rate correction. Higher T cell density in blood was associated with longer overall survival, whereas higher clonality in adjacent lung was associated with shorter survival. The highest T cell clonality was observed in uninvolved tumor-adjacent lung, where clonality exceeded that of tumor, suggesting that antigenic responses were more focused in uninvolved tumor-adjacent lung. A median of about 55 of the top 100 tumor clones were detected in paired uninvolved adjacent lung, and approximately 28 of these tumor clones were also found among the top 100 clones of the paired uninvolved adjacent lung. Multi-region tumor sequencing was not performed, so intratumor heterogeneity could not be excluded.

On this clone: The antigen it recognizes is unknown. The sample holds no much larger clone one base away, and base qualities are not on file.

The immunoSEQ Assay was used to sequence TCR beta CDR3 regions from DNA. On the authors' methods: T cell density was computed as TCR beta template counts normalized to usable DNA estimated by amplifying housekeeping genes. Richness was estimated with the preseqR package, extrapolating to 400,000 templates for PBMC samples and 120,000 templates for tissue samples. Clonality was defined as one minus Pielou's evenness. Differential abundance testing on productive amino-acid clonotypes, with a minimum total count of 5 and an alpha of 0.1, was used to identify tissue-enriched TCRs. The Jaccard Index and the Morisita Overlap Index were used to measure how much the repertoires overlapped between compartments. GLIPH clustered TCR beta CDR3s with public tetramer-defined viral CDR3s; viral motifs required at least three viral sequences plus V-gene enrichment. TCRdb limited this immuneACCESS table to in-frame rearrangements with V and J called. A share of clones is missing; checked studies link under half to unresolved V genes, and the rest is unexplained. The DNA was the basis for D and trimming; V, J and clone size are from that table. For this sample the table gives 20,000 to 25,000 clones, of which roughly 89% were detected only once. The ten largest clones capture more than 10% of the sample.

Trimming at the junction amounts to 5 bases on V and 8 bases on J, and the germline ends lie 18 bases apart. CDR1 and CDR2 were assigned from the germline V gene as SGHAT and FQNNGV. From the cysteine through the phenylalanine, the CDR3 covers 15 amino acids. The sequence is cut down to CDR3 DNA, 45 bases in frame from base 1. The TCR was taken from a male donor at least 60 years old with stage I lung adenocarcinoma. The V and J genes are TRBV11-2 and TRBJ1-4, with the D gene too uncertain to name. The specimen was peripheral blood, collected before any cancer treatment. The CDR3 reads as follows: CASSLGSTAVEKLFF. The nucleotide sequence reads TGTGCCAGCAGCCTTGGGAGTACGGCCGTAGAAAAACTGTTTTTT.